Listed below are T cell receptor beta chains from one sample, sequenced in a study of human thymus T cells. TCRdb's copy holds only in-frame clones and misses some; the assay was immunoSEQ multiplex PCR. The sample has some 130,000 clones, approximately 96% seen once. The sequenced material came from thymus tissue. The origin of the receptors is a boy under two years old with a congenital heart defect but otherwise immunologically healthy. The CDR3 runs from the conserved cysteine through the conserved F or W. D genes are given only for firm matches. Clone size is stated in some rows and not others, as once, few, many or a class when expanded.

>TRBV5-1|14|NA|TRBJ2-3|NA
TGCGCCAGCAGCCCGAACGGGGGCACAGATACGCAGTATTTT
CASSPNGGTDTQYF
>TRBV7-4|14|NA|TRBJ1-1|NA
TGTGCCAGCAGCTCCCACGGACTGAACACTGAAGCTTTCTTT
CASSSHGLNTEAFF
>TRBV2|17|NA|TRBJ1-5|NA
TGTGCCAGCAGTGAAGCGTTTCTAGGACAGAACAATCAGCCCCAGCATTTT
CASSEAFLGQNNQPQHF
>TRBV15|18|NA|TRBJ2-2|NA
TGTGCCACCAGCAGAGTTTTTAGGGACAACCTTAACACCGGGGAGCTGTTTTTT
CATSRVFRDNLNTGELFF
>TRBV15|17|NA|TRBJ2-4|NA
TGTGCCACCAGCAGAGAGGGGGGTAGGAGTTTCAAAAACATTCAGTACTTC
CATSREGGRSFKNIQYF
>TRBV27|14|TRBD1|TRBJ2-3|NA
TGTGCCAGCAGATATGAAACAGGGGTGGATACGCAGTATTTT
CASRYETGVDTQYF
>TRBV6-5|15|NA|TRBJ1-3|NA
TGTGCCAGCAGTTACACAGGGATCTTTGGAAACACCATATATTTT
CASSYTGIFGNTIYF
>TRBV15|19|TRBD1|TRBJ2-6|NA
TGTGCCACCAGCGGCGCACTGGACAGGGGGCACTCTGGGGCCAACGTCCTGACTTTC
CATSGALDRGHSGANVLTF
>TRBV6-1|17|NA|TRBJ2-1|NA
TGTGCCAGCAGTGAAGCTCTGGGGGGGCACCGTTACAATGAGCAGTTCTTC
CASSEALGGHRYNEQFF
>TRBV7-2|16|NA|TRBJ1-4|NA
TGTGCCAGCAGCTTAGGTCACTTCGCAACTAATGAAAAACTGTTTTTT
CASSLGHFATNEKLFF
>TRBV6-6|14|NA|TRBJ1-6|NA
TGTGCCAGCAGTTACGAGGGGTTGGAATCACCCCTCCACTTT
CASSYEGLESPLHF
>TRBV11-2|19|NA|TRBJ1-2|NA
TGTGCCAGCAGCTTAGGTGGAGAGGGCACAAACCTAGCTAACTATGGCTACACCTTC
CASSLGGEGTNLANYGYTF
>TRBV5-6|15|TRBD1|TRBJ1-1|NA
TGTGCCAGCAGCTTGATCGCAGGGGGTAACACTGAAGCTTTCTTT
CASSLIAGGNTEAFF
>TRBV2|18|TRBD2|TRBJ2-1|NA
TGTGCCTCTAAGTACGGACTAGCGGGGGGGAGCTCCTACAATGAGCAGTTCTTC
CASKYGLAGGSSYNEQFF
>TRBV6-6|12|NA|TRBJ1-6|few
TGTGCCAGTTCAATAGGGTATTCACCCCTCCACTTT
CASSIGYSPLHF
>TRBV19|14|NA|TRBJ1-1|NA
TGTGCCAGTATCCCCTCGGACGGGGACACTGAAGCTTTCTTT
CASIPSDGDTEAFF
>TRBV9|16|TRBD1|TRBJ2-1|NA
TGTGCCAGCAGCGCCACCCGGACAGGCCCGTACAATGAGCAGTTCTTC
CASSATRTGPYNEQFF
>TRBV4-2|16|NA|TRBJ2-2|NA
TGTGCCAGCAGCCAAGATAATCAGGGTGGCACCGGGGAGCTGTTTTTT
CASSQDNQGGTGELFF
>TRBV13|13|NA|TRBJ1-2|NA
TGTGCCAGCAGCCTGGATGTTGGGCATGGCTACACCTTC
CASSLDVGHGYTF
>TRBV7-3|16|NA|TRBJ2-1|NA
TGTGCCAGCAGCGGGGCGGGCACCAGCTCCTACAATGAGCAGTTCTTC
CASSGAGTSSYNEQFF
>TRBV5-1|17|NA|TRBJ2-5|NA
TGCGCCAGCAGCTTACCCAGGGAGGATGGACCGTCGGAGACCCAGTACTTC
CASSLPREDGPSETQYF
>TRBV5-1|13|NA|TRBJ1-5|NA
TGCGCCAGCAGCTTAGGACGGAATCAGCCCCAGCATTTT
CASSLGRNQPQHF
>TRBV5-5|16|NA|TRBJ2-3|NA
TGTGCCAGCAGCAACTTGGGGGTAGCAGGTCCAGATACGCAGTATTTT
CASSNLGVAGPDTQYF
>TRBV5-4|17|TRBD2|TRBJ2-3|NA
TGTGCCAGCAGCTTGGTGTCTAGCGGTGCTAGCACAGATACGCAGTATTTT
CASSLVSSGASTDTQYF
>TRBV5-1|13|NA|TRBJ1-2|NA
TGCGCCAGCAGCTCATGGGACGGCTATGGCTACACCTTC
CASSSWDGYGYTF
>TRBV5-1|14|TRBD1|TRBJ1-2|once
TGCGCCAGCAGCTCTGCCAGGGGGGACTATGGCTACACCTTC
CASSSARGDYGYTF
>TRBV5-6|15|NA|TRBJ2-1|NA
TGTGCCAGCAGCTTGGGAGGGAGCTCCTACAATGAGCAGTTCTTC
CASSLGGSSYNEQFF
>TRBV28|16|NA|TRBJ1-3|NA
TGTGCCAGCAGTTCCCGGGACATCCTCTCTGGAAACACCATATATTTT
CASSSRDILSGNTIYF
>TRBV4-3|20|TRBD2|TRBJ2-4|NA
TGCGCCAGCAGCCAGGGGGGGGGTACCCGGACGATGGCGGACAAAAACATTCAGTACTTC
CASSQGGGTRTMADKNIQYF
>TRBV4-1|16|NA|TRBJ2-1|NA
TGCGCCAGCAGCCAAGCGATGGAGCCGTCTGTCAATGAGCAGTTCTTC
CASSQAMEPSVNEQFF
>TRBV4-2|13|NA|TRBJ1-5|NA
TGTGCCAGCAGCCAACATAGCAATCAGCCCCAGCATTTT
CASSQHSNQPQHF
>TRBV29-1|12|NA|TRBJ1-1|NA
TGCAGCGTTGTTCTGGGAAACACTGAAGCTTTCTTT
CSVVLGNTEAFF
>TRBV7-9|15|NA|TRBJ2-5|NA
TGTGCCAGCAGCTTGGGGGGGGCCTACCAAGAGACCCAGTACTTC
CASSLGGAYQETQYF
>TRBV5-6|12|NA|TRBJ1-1|NA
TGTGCCAGCAGCCGTACAGGGATTGAAGCTTTCTTT
CASSRTGIEAFF
>TRBV28|13|TRBD2|TRBJ2-1|NA
TGTGCCAGCAGTCCTCCGGGACTAGCGGAGCAGTTCTTC
CASSPPGLAEQFF
>TRBV10-3|15|NA|TRBJ1-4|NA
TGTGCCATCAGTTCATCGGAAGGGGCTAATGAAAAACTGTTTTTT
CAISSSEGANEKLFF
>TRBV5-4|14|NA|TRBJ1-6|NA
TGTGCCAGCAGCTTGGGGCTTTATAATTCACCCCTCCACTTT
CASSLGLYNSPLHF
>TRBV6-1|15|NA|TRBJ2-7|NA
TGTGCCAGCAGTGAAGCTGGGGGAAGCTCCTACGAGCAGTACTTC
CASSEAGGSSYEQYF
>TRBV4-3|14|TRBD1|TRBJ2-7|NA
TGCGCCAGCAGCCTGGGACAGGGGATCTACGAGCAGTACTTC
CASSLGQGIYEQYF
>TRBV18|13|NA|TRBJ2-3|NA
TGTGCCAGCTCACCACCGGGCACAGATACGCAGTATTTT
CASSPPGTDTQYF
>TRBV28|16|TRBD2|TRBJ2-3|NA
TGTGCCAGCAGGACAGGGACTAGCGGGGACCTCGGTACGCAGTATTTT
CASRTGTSGDLGTQYF
>TRBV6-5|13|NA|TRBJ1-2|NA
TGTGCCAGCAAACCCCCGGGAGACTATGGCTACACCTTC
CASKPPGDYGYTF
>TRBV7-9|11|NA|TRBJ1-2|once
TGTGCCAGCAGCTTAGCACCCGGCTACACCTTC
CASSLAPGYTF
>TRBV6-6|13|NA|TRBJ1-6|once
TGTGCCAGCAGTTACTCAAACGATTCACCCCTCCACTTT
CASSYSNDSPLHF
>TRBV10-3|16|NA|TRBJ2-3|NA
TGTGCCATCAGTGAAGACTTTTTCACTAGCACAGATACGCAGTATTTT
CAISEDFFTSTDTQYF
>TRBV2|15|NA|TRBJ2-1|NA
TGTGCCAGCAGTGAACGCCAGGAATATTACAATGAGCAGTTCTTC
CASSERQEYYNEQFF
>TRBV10-1|17|TRBD2|TRBJ2-7|NA
TGCGCCAGCAGTGAGGGAGGGACTAGCGGGGCACCCTACGAGCAGTACTTC
CASSEGGTSGAPYEQYF
>TRBV7-2|17|TRBD2|TRBJ2-7|NA
TGTGCCAGCAGCTTACCCCCCATAGCGGGGAACTTACGAGGGCAGTACTTC
CASSLPPIAGNLRGQYF
>TRBV4-3|18|NA|TRBJ1-6|NA
TGCGCCAGCAGCCAAGCCAGGGCCAGGCCCTCCTATAATTCACCCCTCCACTTT
CASSQARARPSYNSPLHF
>TRBV9|16|TRBD2|TRBJ2-3|NA
TGTGCCAGCAGCGTAGAGCGGGGGTGGGACACAGATACGCAGTATTTT
CASSVERGWDTDTQYF
>TRBV28|17|TRBD1|TRBJ2-1|NA
TGTGCCAGCACCCCCCGACCCGGGACAGGGCTTTACAATGAGCAGTTCTTC
CASTPRPGTGLYNEQFF
>TRBV10-3|17|TRBD1|TRBJ2-3|NA
TGTGCCATCAGTGGATCTTATGGGACAGGGTTTGAAGATACGCAGTATTTT
CAISGSYGTGFEDTQYF
>TRBV7-9|14|TRBD1|TRBJ1-4|NA
TGTGCCAGCAGCCCGGACAGGGAAGACGAAAAACTGTTTTTT
CASSPDREDEKLFF
>TRBV4-3|18|TRBD1|TRBJ2-3|NA
TGCGCCAGCAGCCAAGATTTCCCCGGACAGGGAAGCACAGATACGCAGTATTTT
CASSQDFPGQGSTDTQYF
>TRBV6-5|15|NA|TRBJ1-1|NA
TGTGCCAGCAGTTACGGTCGGGGGGAGGGGACTGAAGCTTTCTTT
CASSYGRGEGTEAFF
>TRBV7-3|14|NA|TRBJ1-6|NA
TGTGCCAGCAGCTTAACCCCATTTAATTCACCCCTCCACTTT
CASSLTPFNSPLHF